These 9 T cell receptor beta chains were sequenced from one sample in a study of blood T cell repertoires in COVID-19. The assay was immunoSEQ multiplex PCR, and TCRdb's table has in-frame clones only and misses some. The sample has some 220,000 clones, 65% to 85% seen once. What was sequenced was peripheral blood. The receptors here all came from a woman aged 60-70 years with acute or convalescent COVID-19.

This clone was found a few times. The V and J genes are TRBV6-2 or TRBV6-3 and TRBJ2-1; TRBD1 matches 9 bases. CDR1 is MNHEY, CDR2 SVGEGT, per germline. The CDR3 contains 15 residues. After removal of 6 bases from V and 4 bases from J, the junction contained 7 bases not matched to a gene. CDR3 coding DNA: TGTGCCAGCAGCCCACAGGGGGCCAAGTACAATGAGCAGTTCTTC. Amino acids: CASSPQGAKYNEQFF.

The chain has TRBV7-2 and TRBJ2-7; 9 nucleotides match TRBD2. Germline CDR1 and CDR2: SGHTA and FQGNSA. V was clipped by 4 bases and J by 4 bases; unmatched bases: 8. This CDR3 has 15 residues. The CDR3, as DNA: TGTGCCAGCAGCTCCTCTAGCGGGGAGATATACGAGCAGTACTTC. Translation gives CASSSSSGEIYEQYF.

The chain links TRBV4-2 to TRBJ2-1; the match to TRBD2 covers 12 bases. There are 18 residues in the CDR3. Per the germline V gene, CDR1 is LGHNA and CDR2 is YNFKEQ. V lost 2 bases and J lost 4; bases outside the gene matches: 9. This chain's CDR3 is CASSQLRTSGVGYNEQFF. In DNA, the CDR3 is TGTGCCAGCAGCCAACTCCGGACTAGCGGGGTAGGTTACAATGAGCAGTTCTTC.

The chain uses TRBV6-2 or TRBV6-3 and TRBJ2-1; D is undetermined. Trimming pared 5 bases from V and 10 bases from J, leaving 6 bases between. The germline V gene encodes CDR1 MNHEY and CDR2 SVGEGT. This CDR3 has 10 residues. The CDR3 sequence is CASSDREQFF. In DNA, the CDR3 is TGTGCCAGCAGTGATAGAGAGCAGTTCTTC.

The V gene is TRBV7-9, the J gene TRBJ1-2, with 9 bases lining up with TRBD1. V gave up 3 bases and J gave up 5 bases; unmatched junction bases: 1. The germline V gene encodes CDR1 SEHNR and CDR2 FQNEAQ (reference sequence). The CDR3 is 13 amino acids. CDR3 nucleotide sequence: TGTGCCAGCAGCTTTGGGACAGGGTATGGCTACACCTTC. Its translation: CASSFGTGYGYTF.

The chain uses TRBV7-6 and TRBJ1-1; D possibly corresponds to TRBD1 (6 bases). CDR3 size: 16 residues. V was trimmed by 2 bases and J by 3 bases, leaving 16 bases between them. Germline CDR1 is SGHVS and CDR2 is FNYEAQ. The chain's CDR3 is CASSLYPGTSDTEAFF. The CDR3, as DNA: TGTGCCAGCAGCTTATACCCGGGGACATCCGACACTGAAGCTTTCTTT.

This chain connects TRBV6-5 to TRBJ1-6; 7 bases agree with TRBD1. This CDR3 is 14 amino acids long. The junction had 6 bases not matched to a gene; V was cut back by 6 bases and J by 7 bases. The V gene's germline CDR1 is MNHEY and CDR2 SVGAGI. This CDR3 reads CASSAGTANSPLHF. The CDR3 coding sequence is TGTGCCAGCAGCGCCGGGACAGCGAATTCACCCCTCCACTTT.

The CDR3 DNA sequence: TGTGCCAGCAGCCTCTCGAGGACTAGCGGGGGGGCCCGGGGAATGGATGAGCAGTTCTTC. It yields the protein CASSLSRTSGGARGMDEQFF. This chain joins TRBV9 and TRBJ2-1, with 15 bases matching TRBD2. The trim removed 4 bases at V and 8 bases at J, leaving 19 bases unmatched. Germline V lookup: CDR1 SGDLS, CDR2 YYNGEE. The CDR3 totals 20 residues.

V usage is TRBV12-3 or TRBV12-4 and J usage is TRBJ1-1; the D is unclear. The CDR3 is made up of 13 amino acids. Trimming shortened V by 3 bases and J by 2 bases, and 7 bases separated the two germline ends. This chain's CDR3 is CASSLGSNTEAFF. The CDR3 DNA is TGTGCCAGCAGTTTGGGCAGTAACACTGAAGCTTTCTTT.